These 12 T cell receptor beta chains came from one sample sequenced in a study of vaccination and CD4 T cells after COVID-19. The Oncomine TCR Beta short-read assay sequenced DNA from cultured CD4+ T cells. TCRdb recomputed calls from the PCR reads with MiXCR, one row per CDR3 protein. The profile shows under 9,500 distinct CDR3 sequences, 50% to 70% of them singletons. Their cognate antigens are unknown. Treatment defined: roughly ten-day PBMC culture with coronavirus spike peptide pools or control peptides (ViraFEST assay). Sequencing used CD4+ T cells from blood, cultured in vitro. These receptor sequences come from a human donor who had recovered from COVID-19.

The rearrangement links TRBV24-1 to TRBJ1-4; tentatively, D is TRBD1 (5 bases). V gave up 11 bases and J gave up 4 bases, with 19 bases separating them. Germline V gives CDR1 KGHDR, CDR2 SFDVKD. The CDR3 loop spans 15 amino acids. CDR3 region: CANEGEGPYNEKLFF. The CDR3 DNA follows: TGTGCCAACGAAGGGGAGGGACCGTATAATGAAAAACTGTTTTTT.

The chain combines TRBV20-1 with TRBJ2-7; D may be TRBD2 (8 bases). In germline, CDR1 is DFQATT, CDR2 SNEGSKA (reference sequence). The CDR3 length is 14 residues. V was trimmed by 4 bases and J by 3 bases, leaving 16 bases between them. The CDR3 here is CSANSGTARYEQYF. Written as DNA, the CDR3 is TGCAGTGCTAATAGCGGGACAGCGCGCTACGAGCAGTACTTC.

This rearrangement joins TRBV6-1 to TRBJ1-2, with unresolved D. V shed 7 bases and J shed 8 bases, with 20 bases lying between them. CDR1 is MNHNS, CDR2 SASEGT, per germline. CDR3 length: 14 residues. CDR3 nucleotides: TGTGCCAGCAAGGAGGAAGCGACGGTTAAGGGCTACACCTTC. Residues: CASKEEATVKGYTF.

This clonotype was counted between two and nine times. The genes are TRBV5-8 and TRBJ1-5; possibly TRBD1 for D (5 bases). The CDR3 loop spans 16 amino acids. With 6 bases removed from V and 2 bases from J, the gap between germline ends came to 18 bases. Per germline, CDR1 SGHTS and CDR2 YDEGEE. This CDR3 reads CASTIFGGTGNQPQHF. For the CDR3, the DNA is TGTGCCAGCACCATCTTTGGGGGAACGGGCAATCAGCCCCAGCATTTT.

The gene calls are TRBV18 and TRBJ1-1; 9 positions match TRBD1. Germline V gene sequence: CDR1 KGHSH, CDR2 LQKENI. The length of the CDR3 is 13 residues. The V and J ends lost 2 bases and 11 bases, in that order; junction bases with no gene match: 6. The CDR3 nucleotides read TGTGCCAGCTCACCAGAGGACAGGGGCCAGGCTTTCTTT. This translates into CASSPEDRGQAFF.

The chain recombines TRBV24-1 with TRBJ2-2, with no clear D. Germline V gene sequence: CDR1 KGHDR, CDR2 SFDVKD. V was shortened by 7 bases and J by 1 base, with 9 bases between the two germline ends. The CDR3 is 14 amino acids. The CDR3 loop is CATSGTVNTGELFF. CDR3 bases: TGTGCCACCAGCGGAACGGTGAACACCGGGGAGCTGTTTTTT.

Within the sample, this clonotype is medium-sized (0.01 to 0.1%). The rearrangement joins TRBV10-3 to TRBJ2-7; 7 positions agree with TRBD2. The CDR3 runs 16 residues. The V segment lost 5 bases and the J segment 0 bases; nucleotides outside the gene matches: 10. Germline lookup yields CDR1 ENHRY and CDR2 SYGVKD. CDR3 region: CAISTISGANSYEQYF. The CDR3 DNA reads TGTGCCATCAGTACCATAAGCGGGGCCAACTCCTACGAGCAGTACTTC.

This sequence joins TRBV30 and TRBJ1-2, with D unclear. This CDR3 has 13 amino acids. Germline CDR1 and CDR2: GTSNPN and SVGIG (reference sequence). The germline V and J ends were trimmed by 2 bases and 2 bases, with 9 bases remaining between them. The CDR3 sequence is CAWSTQANYGYTF. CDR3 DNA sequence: TGTGCCTGGAGTACCCAGGCGAACTATGGCTACACCTTC.

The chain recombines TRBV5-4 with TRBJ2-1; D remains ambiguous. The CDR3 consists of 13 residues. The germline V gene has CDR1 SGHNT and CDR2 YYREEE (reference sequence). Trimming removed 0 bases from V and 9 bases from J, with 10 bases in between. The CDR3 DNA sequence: TGTGCCAGCAGCTTGGAAAGTTCCTCTGAGCAGTTCTTC. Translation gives CASSLESSSEQFF.

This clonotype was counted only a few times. CDR3 region: CASSGHMGYTF. The CDR3, as DNA: TGTGCCAGCAGCGGACACATGGGCTACACCTTC. The V and J genes are TRBV6-2 or TRBV6-3 and TRBJ1-2; a possible D gene is TRBD1 (5 bases). Germline CDR1 and CDR2: MNHEY and SVGEGT. Trimming left V 6 bases short and J 8 bases short, with 10 bases between. This CDR3 region has 11 residues.

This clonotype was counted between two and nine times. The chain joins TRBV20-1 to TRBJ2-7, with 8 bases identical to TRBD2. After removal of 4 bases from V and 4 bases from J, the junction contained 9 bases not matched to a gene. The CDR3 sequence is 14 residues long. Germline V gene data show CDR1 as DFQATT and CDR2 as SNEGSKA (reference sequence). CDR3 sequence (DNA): TGCAGTGCTACCCGTAGTAGCGGGGATTACGAGCAGTACTTC. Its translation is CSATRSSGDYEQYF.

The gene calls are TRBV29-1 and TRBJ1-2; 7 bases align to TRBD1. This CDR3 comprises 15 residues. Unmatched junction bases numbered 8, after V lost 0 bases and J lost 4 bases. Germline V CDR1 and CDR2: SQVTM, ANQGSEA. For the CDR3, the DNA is TGCAGCGTTGAAGATTTACAGGGGCCGGTCTATGGCTACACCTTC. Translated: CSVEDLQGPVYGYTF.